This record covers a single T cell receptor beta chain. This sample stems from a study of T cell clonotyping in hematopoietic cell transplantation. Here immunoSEQ multiplex PCR was the method, and the copy in TCRdb shows in-frame clones only, minus some. The repertoire has about 16,000 clones, about 93% of them found once; the top ten carry about 5%. The CDR3 is made up of 17 amino acids. In germline, CDR1 is SGHNT, CDR2 YYREEE (reference sequence). V lost 4 bases and J lost 0; bases outside the gene matches: 9. The V gene is TRBV5-4, the J gene TRBJ1-3; 8 bases are shared with TRBD1. The sequenced sample was peripheral blood mononuclear cells. The TCR was taken from a man in his forties in good health. Some clones in this sample may be carry-over from other donors' samples. This CDR3 is CASSAARDRNSGNTIYF. The CDR3 DNA sequence: TGTGCCAGCAGCGCGGCCCGGGACAGGAACTCTGGAAACACCATATATTTT.